This T cell receptor (beta chain) originates from a study of control samples from healthy donors and cancer patients (dated by TCRdb to between 2020 and 2021). In regard to this clone: The target of this receptor is not known. No base quality information exists; no much larger clone differs at one position.

Libraries were built with the immunoSEQ multiplex PCR assay. TCRdb took this table from immuneACCESS and kept in-frame rearrangements with V and J called. Such tables lack part of the clones; where checked against another copy, unresolved V genes explain under half of the gap, and the rest is unexplained. The sample records 70,000 or so clones, roughly 90% of which are singletons. Around a fifth of the sample is taken by the ten largest. The germline V gene specifies KGHDR as CDR1 and SFDVKD as CDR2. Here V drops 7 bases and J drops 1 base, and the junction holds 3 bases not matched to any gene. The CDR3 measures 15 amino acids from cysteine to phenylalanine. Kept here is only the CDR3 DNA, which spans 45 bases and is read in frame from base 1.

Sequencing was carried out using PBMCs. This chain joins TRBV24-1 to TRBJ2-2, and 9 bases in between align with TRBD2. This clonotype was obtained from a man in his sixties with lung cancer. For the CDR3, the sequence is CATRPSGENTGELFF. In nucleotides, the sequence is TGTGCCACCAGACCTAGCGGGGAGAACACCGGGGAGCTGTTTTTT.